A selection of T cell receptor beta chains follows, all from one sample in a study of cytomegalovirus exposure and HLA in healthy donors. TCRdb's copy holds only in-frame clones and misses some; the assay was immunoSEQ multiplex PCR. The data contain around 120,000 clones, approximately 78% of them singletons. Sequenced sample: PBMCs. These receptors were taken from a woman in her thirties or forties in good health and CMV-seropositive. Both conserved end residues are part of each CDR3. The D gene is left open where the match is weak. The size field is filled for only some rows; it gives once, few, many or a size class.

cdr3_aa: CASSRGGLDTQYF; cdr3_nt: TGTGCCAGCAGCCGGGGGGGTCTGGATACGCAGTATTTT; d_call: TRBD2; j_call: TRBJ2-3; v_call: TRBV5-8; clone_size: NA
cdr3_aa: CASSPISAAWEYGYTF; cdr3_nt: TGCGCCAGCAGCCCCATTTCTGCGGCGTGGGAGTATGGCTACACCTTC; d_call: NA; j_call: TRBJ1-2; v_call: TRBV4-1; clone_size: few
cdr3_aa: CASRRGLPGYQETQYF; cdr3_nt: TGTGCCAGCAGGCGGGGACTCCCAGGGTACCAAGAGACCCAGTACTTC; d_call: NA; j_call: TRBJ2-5; v_call: TRBV11-2; clone_size: NA
cdr3_aa: CASSQVTSYTGELFF; cdr3_nt: TGCGCCAGCAGCCAAGTAACCAGTTACACCGGGGAGCTGTTTTTT; d_call: NA; j_call: TRBJ2-2; v_call: TRBV4-3; clone_size: few
cdr3_aa: CASSLAGPSGRRRGNYGYTF; cdr3_nt: TGTGCCAGCAGCTTAGCAGGGCCGTCAGGGAGGCGTCGGGGAAACTATGGCTACACCTTC; d_call: NA; j_call: TRBJ1-2; v_call: TRBV7-2; clone_size: NA
cdr3_aa: CASSYSDSSSYEQYF; cdr3_nt: TGTGCCAGCAGTTATTCAGACTCCAGCTCCTACGAGCAGTACTTC; d_call: NA; j_call: TRBJ2-7; v_call: TRBV27; clone_size: NA
cdr3_aa: CASRTENTEAFF; cdr3_nt: TGTGCCAGCAGGACAGAGAACACTGAAGCTTTCTTT; d_call: NA; j_call: TRBJ1-1; v_call: TRBV7-9; clone_size: once
cdr3_aa: CASSRGGAGTYEQYF; cdr3_nt: TGTGCCAGCAGCAGGGGGGGAGCAGGGACCTACGAGCAGTACTTC; d_call: NA; j_call: TRBJ2-7; v_call: TRBV5-4; clone_size: NA
cdr3_aa: CASSLEGTASRPQHF; cdr3_nt: TGTGCCAGCAGCTTAGAAGGGACAGCCTCTCGGCCCCAGCATTTT; d_call: TRBD1; j_call: TRBJ1-5; v_call: TRBV7-2; clone_size: once
cdr3_aa: CASSWGDLNTEAFF; cdr3_nt: TGTGCCAGCAGTTGGGGGGACCTGAACACTGAAGCTTTCTTT; d_call: NA; j_call: TRBJ1-1; v_call: TRBV6-5; clone_size: NA
cdr3_aa: CASSLLVGDTQYF; cdr3_nt: TGCGCCAGCAGCTTGCTGGTCGGGGATACGCAGTATTTT; d_call: NA; j_call: TRBJ2-3; v_call: TRBV5-1; clone_size: NA
cdr3_aa: CASSLSTGTYGYTF; cdr3_nt: TGTGCCAGCAGTTTGTCGACAGGGACCTATGGCTACACCTTC; d_call: TRBD1; j_call: TRBJ1-2; v_call: TRBV27; clone_size: NA